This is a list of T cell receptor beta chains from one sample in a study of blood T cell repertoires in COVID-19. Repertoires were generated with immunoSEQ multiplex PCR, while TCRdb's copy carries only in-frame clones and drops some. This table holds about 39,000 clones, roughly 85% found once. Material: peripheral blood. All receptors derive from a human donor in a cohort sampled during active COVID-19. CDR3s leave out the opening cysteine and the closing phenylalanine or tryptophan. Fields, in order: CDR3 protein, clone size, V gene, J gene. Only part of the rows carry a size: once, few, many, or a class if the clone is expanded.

ASGGTSGRSEQF,once,TRBV2,TRBJ2-1
ASRITGTYEQY,.,TRBV6-6,TRBJ2-7
ASSQSGIRNTEAF,once,TRBV5-4,TRBJ1-1
ASSPSSGGTYEQY,.,TRBV7-2,TRBJ2-7
ASTKRDRGWETQY,.,TRBV13,TRBJ2-5
ATTNAGDREQY,.,TRBV11-1,TRBJ2-7
ATSDRDRGRNEQF,.,TRBV24-1,TRBJ2-1
ASSPNIGDSYEQY,.,TRBV5-4,TRBJ2-7
AWAQGGSYYEQY,few,TRBV30,TRBJ2-7
ASSSRVLAGGRERETQY,.,TRBV27,TRBJ2-5
ASSLATGDYGYT,.,TRBV7-2,TRBJ1-2
ASSEVTGVKQPQH,.,TRBV2,TRBJ1-5
ASSSPKGQGTYEQY,.,TRBV19,TRBJ2-7
ASSPPSVVIEQF,.,TRBV18,TRBJ2-1
ASSPRTGGWNQPQH,.,TRBV7-8,TRBJ1-5
ASGFERQGWTDTQY,.,TRBV12-5,TRBJ2-3
ASSSLSYEQY,.,TRBV7-9,TRBJ2-7